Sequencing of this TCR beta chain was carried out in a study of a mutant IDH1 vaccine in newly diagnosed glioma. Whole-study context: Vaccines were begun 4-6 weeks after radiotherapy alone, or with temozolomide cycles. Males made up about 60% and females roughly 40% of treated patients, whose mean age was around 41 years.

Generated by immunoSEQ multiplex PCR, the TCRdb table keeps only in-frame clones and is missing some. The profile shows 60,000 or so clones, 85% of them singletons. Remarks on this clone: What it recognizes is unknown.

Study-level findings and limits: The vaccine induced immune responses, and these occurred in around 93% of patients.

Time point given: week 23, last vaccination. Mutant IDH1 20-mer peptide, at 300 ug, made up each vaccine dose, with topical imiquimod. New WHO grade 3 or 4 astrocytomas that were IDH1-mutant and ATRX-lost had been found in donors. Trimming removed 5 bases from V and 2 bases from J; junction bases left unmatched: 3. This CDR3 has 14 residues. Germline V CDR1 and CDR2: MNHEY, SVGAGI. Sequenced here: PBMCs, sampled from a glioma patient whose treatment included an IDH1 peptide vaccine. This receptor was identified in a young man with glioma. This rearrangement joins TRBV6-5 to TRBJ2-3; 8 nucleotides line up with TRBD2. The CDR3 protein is CASSDGGATDTQYF. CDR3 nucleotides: TGTGCCAGCAGTGACGGGGGGGCCACAGATACGCAGTATTTT.